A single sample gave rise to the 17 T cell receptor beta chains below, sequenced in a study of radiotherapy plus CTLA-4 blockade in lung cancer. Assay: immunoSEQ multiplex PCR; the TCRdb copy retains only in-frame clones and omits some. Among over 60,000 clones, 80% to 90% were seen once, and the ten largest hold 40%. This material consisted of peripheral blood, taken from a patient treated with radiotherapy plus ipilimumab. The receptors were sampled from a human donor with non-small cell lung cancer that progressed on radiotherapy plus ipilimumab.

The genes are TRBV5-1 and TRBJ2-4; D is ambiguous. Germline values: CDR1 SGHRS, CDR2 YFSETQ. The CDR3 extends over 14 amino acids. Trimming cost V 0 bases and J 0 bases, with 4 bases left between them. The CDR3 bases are TGCGCCAGCAGCTTGGATTCAGCCAAAAACATTCAGTACTTC. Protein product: CASSLDSAKNIQYF.

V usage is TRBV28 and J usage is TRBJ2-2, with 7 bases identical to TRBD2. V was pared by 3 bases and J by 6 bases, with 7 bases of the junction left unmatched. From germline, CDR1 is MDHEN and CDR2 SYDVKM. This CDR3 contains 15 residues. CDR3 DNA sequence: TGTGCCAGCAGTTTTCTCAGCGGGACGGCCGGGGAGCTGTTTTTT. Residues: CASSFLSGTAGELFF. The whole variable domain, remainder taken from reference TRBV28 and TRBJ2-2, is DVKVTQSSRYLVKRTGEKVFLECVQDMDHENMFWYRQDPGLGLRLIYFSYDVKMKEKGDIPEGYSVSREKKERFSLILESASTNQTSMYLCASSFLSGTAGELFFGEGSRLTVL.

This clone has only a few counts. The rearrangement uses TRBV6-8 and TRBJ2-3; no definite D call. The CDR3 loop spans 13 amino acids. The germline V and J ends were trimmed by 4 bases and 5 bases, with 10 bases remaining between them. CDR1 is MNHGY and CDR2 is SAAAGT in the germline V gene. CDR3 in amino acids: CASSFFDLDTQYF. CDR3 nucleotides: TGTGCCAGCAGTTTCTTTGACTTAGATACGCAGTATTTT.

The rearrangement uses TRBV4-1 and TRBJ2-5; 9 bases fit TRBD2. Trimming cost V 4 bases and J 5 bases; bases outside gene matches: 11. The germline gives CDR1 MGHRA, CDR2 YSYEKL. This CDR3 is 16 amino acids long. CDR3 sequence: CASSPGAGGPRETQYF. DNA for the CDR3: TGCGCCAGCAGCCCAGGGGCGGGAGGGCCAAGGGAGACCCAGTACTTC.

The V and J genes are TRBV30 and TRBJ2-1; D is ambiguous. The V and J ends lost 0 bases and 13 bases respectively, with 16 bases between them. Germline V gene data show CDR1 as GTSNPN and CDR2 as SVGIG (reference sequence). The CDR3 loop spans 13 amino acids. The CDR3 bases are TGTGCCTGGAGTGTTGCACGTAACGCGCTACAGTTCTTC. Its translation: CAWSVARNALQFF.

The CDR3 DNA is TGTGCCAGCAGCATACGACAGGGGGCGAACACTGAAGCTTTCTTT. It codes for CASSIRQGANTEAFF. This rearrangement joins TRBV5-4 to TRBJ1-1; 10 positions match TRBD1. V dropped 4 bases and J dropped 1; count of bases not matched to a gene: 4. This CDR3 region has 15 residues. Per the germline V gene, CDR1 is SGHNT and CDR2 is YYREEE (reference sequence).

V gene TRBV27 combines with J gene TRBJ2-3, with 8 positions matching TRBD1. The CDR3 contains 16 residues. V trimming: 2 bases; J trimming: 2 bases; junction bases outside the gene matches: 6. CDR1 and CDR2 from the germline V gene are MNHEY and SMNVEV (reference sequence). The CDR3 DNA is TGTGCCAGCAGTTTAACCGACAGGGGTATCACAGATACGCAGTATTTT. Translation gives CASSLTDRGITDTQYF.

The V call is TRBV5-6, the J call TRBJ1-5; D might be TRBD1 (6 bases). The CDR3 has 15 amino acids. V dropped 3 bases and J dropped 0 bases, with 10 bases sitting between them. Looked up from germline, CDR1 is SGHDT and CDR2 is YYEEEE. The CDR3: CASSWGGRSNQPQHF. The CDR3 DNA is TGTGCCAGCAGCTGGGGGGGGCGTAGCAATCAGCCCCAGCATTTT. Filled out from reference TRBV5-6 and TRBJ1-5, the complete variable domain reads DAGVTQSPTHLIKTRGQQVTLRCSPKSGHDTVSWYQQALGQGPQFIFQYYEEEERQRGNFPDRFSGHQFPNYSSELNVNALLLGDSALYLCASSWGGRSNQPQHFGDGTRLSIL.

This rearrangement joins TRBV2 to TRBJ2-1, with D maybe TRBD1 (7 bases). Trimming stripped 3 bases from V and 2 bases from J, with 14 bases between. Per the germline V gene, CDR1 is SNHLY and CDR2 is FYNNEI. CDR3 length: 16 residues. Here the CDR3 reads CASSDSRDRPYNEQFF. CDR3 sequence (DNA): TGTGCCAGCAGTGATTCGCGGGACAGACCCTACAATGAGCAGTTCTTC.

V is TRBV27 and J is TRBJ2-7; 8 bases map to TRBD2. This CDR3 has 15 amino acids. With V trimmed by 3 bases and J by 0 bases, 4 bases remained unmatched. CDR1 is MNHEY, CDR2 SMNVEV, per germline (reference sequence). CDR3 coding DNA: TGTGCCAGCAGTTTTAAAGCGGGAGCCTCCTACGAGCAGTACTTC. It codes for CASSFKAGASYEQYF.

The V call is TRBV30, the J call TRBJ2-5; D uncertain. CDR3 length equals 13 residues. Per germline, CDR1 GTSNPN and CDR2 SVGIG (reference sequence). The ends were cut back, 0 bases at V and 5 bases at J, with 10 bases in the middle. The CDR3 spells CAWSVGLGETQYF. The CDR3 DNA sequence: TGTGCCTGGAGTGTCGGGTTGGGGGAGACCCAGTACTTC.

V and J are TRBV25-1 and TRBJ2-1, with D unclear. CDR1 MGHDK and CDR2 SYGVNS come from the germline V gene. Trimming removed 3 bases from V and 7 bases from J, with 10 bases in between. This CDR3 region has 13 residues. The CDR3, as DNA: TGTGCCAGCAGTGATCTTTGGTTGAATGAGCAGTTCTTC. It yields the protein CASSDLWLNEQFF. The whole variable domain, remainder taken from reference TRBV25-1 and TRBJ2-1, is EADIYQTPRYLVIGTGKKITLECSQTMGHDKMYWYQQDPGMELHLIHYSYGVNSTEKGDLSSESTVSRIRTEHFPLTLESARPSHTSQYLCASSDLWLNEQFFGPGTRLTVL.

In nucleotides, the CDR3 is TGTGCCAGCAGCGTAGGTGGGACTTTAAAGCCCCAGCATTTT. Its translation is CASSVGGTLKPQHF. J is TRBJ1-5 and V is TRBV9; tentative D call: TRBD1 (5 bases). Looked up from germline, CDR1 is SGDLS and CDR2 is YYNGEE. V lost 0 bases and J lost 8, with 12 bases in between. CDR3 length equals 14 residues.

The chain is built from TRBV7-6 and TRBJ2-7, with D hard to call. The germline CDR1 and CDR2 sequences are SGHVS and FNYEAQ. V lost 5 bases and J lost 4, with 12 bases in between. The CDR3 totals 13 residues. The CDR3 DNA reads TGTGCCAGCAGCGGAACAAAAACTTACGAGCAGTACTTC. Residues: CASSGTKTYEQYF.

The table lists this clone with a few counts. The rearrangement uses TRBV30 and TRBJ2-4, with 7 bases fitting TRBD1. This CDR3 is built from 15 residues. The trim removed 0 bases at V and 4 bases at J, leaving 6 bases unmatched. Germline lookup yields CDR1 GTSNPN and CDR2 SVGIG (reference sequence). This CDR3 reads CAWSVFGTEKNIQYF. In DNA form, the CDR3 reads TGTGCCTGGAGTGTATTTGGGACAGAGAAAAACATTCAGTACTTC.

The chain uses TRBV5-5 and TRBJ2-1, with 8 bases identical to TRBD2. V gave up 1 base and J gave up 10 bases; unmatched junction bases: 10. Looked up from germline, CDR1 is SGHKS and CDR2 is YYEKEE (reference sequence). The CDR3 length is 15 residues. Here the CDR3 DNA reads TGTGCCAGCAGCTTGCTACTAGCGGTAGCAGGGGAGCAGTTCTTC. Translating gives CASSLLLAVAGEQFF.

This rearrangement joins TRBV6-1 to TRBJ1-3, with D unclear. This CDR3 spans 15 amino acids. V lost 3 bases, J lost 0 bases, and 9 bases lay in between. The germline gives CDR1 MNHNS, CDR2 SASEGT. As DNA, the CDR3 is TGTGCCAGCAGTGATCCAGCAGGCTCTGGAAACACCATATATTTT. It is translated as CASSDPAGSGNTIYF.